These 22 T cell receptor beta chains were all obtained from the same sample, sequenced in a study of T-cell memory formation after mild COVID-19. TCRdb used MiXCR to reprocess the 5' RACE reads, holding one entry per CDR3 protein. Of more than 300,000 distinct CDR3 sequences in the sample, roughly an eighth were seen once. Sequenced sample: PBMCs or a T cell subset sorted from them (not recorded which). Receptors originate from a man aged 18 to 35 who had mild COVID-19 (a few samples of this study predate the infection). Cell type and time point are not known.

This clonotype was detected a few times. J is TRBJ2-7 and V is TRBV7-2; 8 bases match TRBD1. The CDR3 loop spans 14 amino acids. Germline V gene sequence: CDR1 SGHTA, CDR2 FQGNSA. J lost 5 bases, V lost 3 bases, and 6 bases had no gene match. CDR3 sequence (DNA): TGTGCCAGCAGCTTGGACAGGGAGAGCGACGAGCAGTACTTC. It encodes CASSLDRESDEQYF.

This clonotype was seen only a few times. The rearrangement uses TRBV6-2 or TRBV6-3 and TRBJ1-1; D remains unclear. With 7 bases removed from V and 1 base from J, the gap between germline ends came to 10 bases. Per the germline V gene, CDR1 is MNHEY and CDR2 is SVGEGT. This CDR3 is 13 amino acids long. The CDR3 nucleotides are TGTGCCAGCACCATAGTGAAGAACACTGAAGCTTTCTTT. The encoded protein is CASTIVKNTEAFF.

This clonotype was observed a handful of times. The rearrangement uses TRBV7-2 and TRBJ2-5; D ambiguous. V lost 4 bases and J 5 bases, leaving 11 bases between the germline ends. The germline V gene encodes CDR1 SGHTA and CDR2 FQGNSA. CDR3 length: 13 amino acids. CDR3 loop: CASSSYSRETQYF. CDR3 DNA: TGTGCCAGCAGCTCGTATAGCAGGGAGACCCAGTACTTC.

This clonotype was detected only a few times. The gene calls are TRBV4-3 and TRBJ1-1, with 9 nucleotides matching TRBD1. Germline trimming cut 0 bases from V and 7 bases from J; bases unmatched to any gene: 9. The germline V gene encodes CDR1 LGHNA and CDR2 YSLEER. The CDR3 is 16 amino acids. The CDR3 coding sequence is TGCGCCAGCAGCCAAGATCTCGAACAGGGGGCTTTTGAAGCTTTCTTT. Amino acid sequence: CASSQDLEQGAFEAFF.

The rearrangement links TRBV2 to TRBJ2-5; TRBD2 might be the D (5 bases). Germline CDR1 and CDR2: SNHLY and FYNNEI. Trimming took off 6 bases at V and 0 bases at J, with 17 bases between the two ends. The CDR3 extends over 16 amino acids. CDR3 protein: CASRTTRASNQETQYF. Here the CDR3 DNA reads TGTGCCAGCAGGACGACTCGAGCTAGCAACCAAGAGACCCAGTACTTC. The full variable domain, rest sourced from reference TRBV2 and TRBJ2-5, is EPEVTQTPSHQVTQMGQEVILRCVPISNHLYFYWYRQILGQKVEFLVSFYNNEISEKSEIFDDQFSVERPDGSNFTLKIRSTKLEDSAMYFCASRTTRASNQETQYFGPGTRLLVL.

This clonotype was observed a handful of times. This chain uses TRBV12-3 or TRBV12-4 with TRBJ1-1, with 8 bases identical to TRBD1. The ends lost 8 bases at V and 1 base at J; junction bases unmatched: 15. CDR3 length: 17 residues. The CDR3 nucleotides read TGTGCCAGCTGGTGGGGGTCGCGAGGACAGGGGAACACTGAAGCTTTCTTT. This gives the protein CASWWGSRGQGNTEAFF.

This clonotype was recorded a few times. The chain employs TRBV6-5 and TRBJ1-3; 7 nucleotides align to TRBD1. The CDR3 totals 15 residues. After removal of 8 bases from V and 4 bases from J, the junction contained 11 bases not matched to a gene. The germline V gene encodes CDR1 MNHEY and CDR2 SVGAGI. The CDR3 reads CASATEGAGGNTIYF. DNA of the CDR3: TGTGCCAGCGCCACGGAGGGGGCAGGAGGAAACACCATATATTTT.

The chain combines TRBV6-2 or TRBV6-3 with TRBJ2-5; the D is unclear. Trimming shortened V by 5 bases and J by 5 bases, and 9 bases separated the two germline ends. Germline CDR1 and CDR2: MNHEY and SVGEGT. The CDR3 runs 12 residues. CDR3 coding DNA: TGTGCCAGCAGTCCTACCCGGGAGACCCAGTACTTC. Translating gives CASSPTRETQYF.

For this clonotype: A much larger clone lies one base from this, so it may be a read error. The rearrangement uses TRBV24-1 and TRBJ1-5; D perhaps matches TRBD1 (6 bases). This CDR3 has 15 amino acids. CDR1 and CDR2 (germline): KGHDR, SFDVKD. CDR3 DNA: TGTGCCACCAGTGATTCTACAGGGTGGGATCAGCCCCAGCAATTT. This encodes CATSDSTGWDQPQQF.

This clonotype was recorded a few times. The chain recombines TRBV12-3 or TRBV12-4 with TRBJ1-1; 10 bases are a match to TRBD1. V was pared by 1 base and J by 7 bases, with 9 bases of the junction left unmatched. The CDR3 totals 16 residues. CDR3 nucleotides: TGTGCCAGCAGTTTAGTCCACCCGGGACAGGGGTTTGAAGCTTTCTTT. Translation gives CASSLVHPGQGFEAFF.

At least ten counts were recorded for this clonotype. The chain employs TRBV4-1 and TRBJ2-1; 8 positions agree with TRBD1. V was clipped by 2 bases and J by 0 bases; unmatched bases: 6. This CDR3 contains 17 residues. The germline V gene has CDR1 MGHRA and CDR2 YSYEKL. CDR3 sequence: CASSQRLTGGSYNEQFF. The CDR3 bases are TGCGCCAGCAGCCAACGCCTAACAGGGGGCTCCTACAATGAGCAGTTCTTC.

V is TRBV6-2 or TRBV6-3 and J is TRBJ2-1; D possibly uses TRBD1 or TRBD2 (5 bases each). Germline V gene data show CDR1 as MNHEY and CDR2 as SVGEGT. V was pared by 6 bases and J by 8 bases, with 17 bases between. This CDR3 contains 14 residues. For the CDR3, the DNA is TGTGCCAGCAGCCCTGCCCCCAGGGACGATGAGCAGTTCTTC. This gives the protein CASSPAPRDDEQFF.

The rearrangement uses TRBV5-1 and TRBJ2-5; D not resolved. Between the trimmed V and J ends, which lost 1 base and 5 bases, there was a span of 9 bases. The germline CDR1 and CDR2 sequences are SGHRS and YFSETQ. The CDR3 spans 13 residues. In DNA, the CDR3 is TGCGCCAGCAGCTTGTTTAGCTTGGAGACCCAGTACTTC. It specifies CASSLFSLETQYF.

This clonotype has only a few counts. This chain connects TRBV5-1 to TRBJ2-1; the D is unclear. V was pared by 1 base and J by 1 base, with 9 bases between. Germline V gives CDR1 SGHRS, CDR2 YFSETQ. This CDR3 comprises 15 residues. As DNA, the CDR3 is TGCGCCAGCAGCTTGTTTACAGCATCCTACAATGAGCAGTTCTTC. This translates into CASSLFTASYNEQFF.

This clonotype has just a few counts. The gene calls are TRBV30 and TRBJ2-5, with D unclear. Germline V gene data show CDR1 as GTSNPN and CDR2 as SVGIG (reference sequence). Trimming took off 0 bases at V and 4 bases at J, with 3 bases between the two ends. The CDR3 runs to 11 residues. DNA for the CDR3: TGTGCCTGGAGTGTAGGAGAGACCCAGTACTTC. Protein sequence: CAWSVGETQYF.

This chain connects TRBV7-2 to TRBJ2-1; the D gene is possibly TRBD1 (5 bases). The CDR3 runs to 13 residues. Trimming took off 5 bases at V and 7 bases at J, with 12 bases between the two ends. The V gene's germline CDR1 is SGHTA and CDR2 FQGNSA. CDR3 amino acids: CASSRQGLNEQFF. CDR3 coding DNA: TGTGCCAGCAGCCGGCAGGGTTTGAATGAGCAGTTCTTC.

This clonotype has only a few counts. This chain links TRBV5-6 with TRBJ1-1, with D hard to call. Trimming took off 4 bases at V and 4 bases at J, with 11 bases between the two ends. CDR1 SGHDT and CDR2 YYEEEE come from the germline V gene. The CDR3 is 13 residues long. Written as DNA, the CDR3 is TGTGCCAGCAGCCGTGGGTGGAGCACTGAAGCTTTCTTT. This codes for CASSRGWSTEAFF.

This clonotype was observed a handful of times. This chain connects TRBV7-6 to TRBJ2-2, with a possible D match to TRBD1 (5 bases). Trimming stripped 2 bases from V and 0 bases from J, with 10 bases between. The V gene's germline CDR1 is SGHVS and CDR2 FNYEAQ. CDR3 length: 16 residues. The CDR3 DNA reads TGTGCCAGCAGCTTATTTCAGGGCTCGAACACCGGGGAGCTGTTTTTT. Encoded protein: CASSLFQGSNTGELFF. The variable domain in full, with the rest retrieved from reference TRBV7-6 and TRBJ2-2, is GAGVSQSPRYKVTKRGQDVALRCDPISGHVSLYWYRQALGQGPEFLTYFNYEAQQDKSGLPNDRFSAERPEGSISTLTIQRTEQRDSAMYRCASSLFQGSNTGELFFGEGSRLTVL.

The genes are TRBV5-4 and TRBJ1-2; 7 bases are a match to TRBD1. CDR3 length: 14 residues. Germline-derived CDR1 and CDR2 are SGHNT and YYREEE (reference sequence). V gave up 4 bases and J gave up 8 bases; unmatched junction bases: 11. The CDR3 sequence is CASSQGVWQSGYTF. The CDR3 bases are TGTGCCAGCAGCCAGGGGGTGTGGCAATCCGGCTACACCTTC.

This clonotype was observed a handful of times. The chain links TRBV4-3 to TRBJ2-5; TRBD2 might be the D (5 bases). Deletions cut 1 base from V and 5 bases from J, with 11 bases between. Germline V CDR1 and CDR2: LGHNA, YSLEER. The CDR3 is made up of 14 amino acids. The CDR3 sequence: CASSQGTFGETQYF. CDR3 nucleotides: TGCGCCAGCAGCCAAGGGACTTTTGGGGAGACCCAGTACTTC.

This chain links TRBV2 with TRBJ2-7, with a tentative D call TRBD1 (7 bases). Trimming shortened V by 0 bases and J by 9 bases, and 21 bases separated the two germline ends. Germline lookup yields CDR1 SNHLY and CDR2 FYNNEI. The CDR3 has 16 residues. The CDR3 nucleotides are TGTGCCAGCAGTGAAGCGCTACAGGGGAGGACCCTTGGGCAGTACTTC. As protein: CASSEALQGRTLGQYF.

V usage is TRBV12-3 or TRBV12-4 and J usage is TRBJ2-7, with D possibly matching TRBD1 (6 bases). The CDR3 covers 13 residues. V was clipped by 5 bases and J by 4 bases, with 12 bases between them. CDR3 in amino acids: CASSPTGPYEQYV. The CDR3 DNA sequence: TGTGCCAGCAGTCCAACAGGGCCGTACGAGCAGTACGTC.